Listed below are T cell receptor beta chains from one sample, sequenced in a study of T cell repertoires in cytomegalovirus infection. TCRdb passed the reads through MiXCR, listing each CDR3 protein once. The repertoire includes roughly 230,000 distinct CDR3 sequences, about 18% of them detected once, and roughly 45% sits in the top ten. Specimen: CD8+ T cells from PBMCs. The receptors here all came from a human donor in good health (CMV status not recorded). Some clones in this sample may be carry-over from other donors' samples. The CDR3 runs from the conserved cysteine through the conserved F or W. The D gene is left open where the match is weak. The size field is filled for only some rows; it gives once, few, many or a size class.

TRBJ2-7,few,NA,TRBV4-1,TGCGCCAGCAGCCAAGAAGGACGGCCGTCGGGTGAGCAGTACTTC,CASSQEGRPSGEQYF
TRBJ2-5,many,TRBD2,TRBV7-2,TGTGCCAGCAGCTTAAGGGGCGGGGGGGCTCAAGAGACCCAGTACTTC,CASSLRGGGAQETQYF
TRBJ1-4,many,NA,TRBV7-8,TGTGCCAGCAGCTTATTTGCAACTAATGAAAAACTGTTTTTT,CASSLFATNEKLFF
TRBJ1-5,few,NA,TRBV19,TGTGCCAGTAGTATAATTATTGGACCCGAGCAGCCCCAGCATTTT,CASSIIIGPEQPQHF
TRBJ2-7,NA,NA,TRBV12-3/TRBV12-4,TGTGCCAGCAGCCCAGGGCAGGGCCCCCTCTACGAGCAGTACTTC,CASSPGQGPLYEQYF
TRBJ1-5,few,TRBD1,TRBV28,TGTGCCAGCAGGGTTCCAGGGGGTAATCAGCCCCAGCATTTT,CASRVPGGNQPQHF
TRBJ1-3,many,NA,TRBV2,TGTGCCAGCAGTGCTACGGGGTCTCCTGGAAACACCATATATTTT,CASSATGSPGNTIYF
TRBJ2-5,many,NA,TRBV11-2,TGTGCCACCGGATGGGGGGGCACGGGGAACCAAGAGACCCAGTACTTC,CATGWGGTGNQETQYF
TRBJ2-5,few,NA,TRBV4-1,TGCGCCAGCAGCCAACCACCAGGGGGGGGAATTGAGGCCCAGTACTTC,CASSQPPGGGIEAQYF
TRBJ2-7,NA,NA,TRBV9,TGTGCCAGCAGCGAAAACGCTAGGGACGAGCAGTACTTC,CASSENARDEQYF
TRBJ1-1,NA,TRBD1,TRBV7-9,TGTGCCAGCAGCTTACCCGAGAGATACCCGGGGACAGTGAACACTGAAGCTTTCTTT,CASSLPERYPGTVNTEAFF
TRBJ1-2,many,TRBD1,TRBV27,TGTGCCAGCGCTGGCTGGATTCCGGGACAGGCCTCGCCTGATGGCTACACCTTC,CASAGWIPGQASPDGYTF
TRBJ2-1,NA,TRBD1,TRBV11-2,TGTGCCAGCAGCTTAGCTTGGGACAGGGTGTACAATGAGCAGTTCTTC,CASSLAWDRVYNEQFF
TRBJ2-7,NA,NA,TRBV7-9,TGTGCCAGCACTTCCCCCGTGAGTGCCTACGAGCAGTACTTC,CASTSPVSAYEQYF
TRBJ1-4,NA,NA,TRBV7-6,TGTGCCAGCAGCCCCAGCCCGGGACATCTAAAGGAAAAACTGTTTTTT,CASSPSPGHLKEKLFF
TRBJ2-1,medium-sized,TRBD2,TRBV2,TGTGCCAGCAGTGAGAGTAGCGGGGGCCACTACAATGAGCAGTTCTTC,CASSESSGGHYNEQFF
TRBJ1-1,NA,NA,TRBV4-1,TGCGCCAGCAGCCAAGTGGCAGGGAATGAAGCTTTCTTT,CASSQVAGNEAFF
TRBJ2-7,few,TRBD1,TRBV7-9,TGTGCCAGCAGCTTAGGGAGACGACAGGGGACCTACGAGCAGTACTTC,CASSLGRRQGTYEQYF
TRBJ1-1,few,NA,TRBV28,TGTGCCAGCAGTTTGGGCGGGCGGAGTGAAGCTTTCTTT,CASSLGGRSEAFF
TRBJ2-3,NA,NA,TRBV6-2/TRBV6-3,TGTGCCAGCAGTTACGGGCGTGGAATGGCTGCGGATACGCAGTATTTT,CASSYGRGMAADTQYF
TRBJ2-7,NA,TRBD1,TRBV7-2,TGTGCCAGCAACATAAGCTTGACAGGGAACGAGCAGTACTTC,CASNISLTGNEQYF
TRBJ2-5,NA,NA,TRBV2,TGTGCCAGCACCGAAATATCCGGGAACCAAGAGACCCAGTACTTC,CASTEISGNQETQYF
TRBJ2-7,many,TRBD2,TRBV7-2,TGTGCCAGCAGCCATAGCGGGGGGGCCTTGAGCGAGCAGTACTTC,CASSHSGGALSEQYF
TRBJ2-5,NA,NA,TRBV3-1,TGTGCCAGCAGCCAAGGGATGCTCCAAGAGACCCAGTACTTC,CASSQGMLQETQYF
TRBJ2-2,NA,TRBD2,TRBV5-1,TGCGCCAGCAGCACCGGACTAGGCGGTACCGCCGGGGAGCTGTTTTTT,CASSTGLGGTAGELFF
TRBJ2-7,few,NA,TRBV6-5,TGTGCCAGCAGTTACTCGGACAAGGGCTACGAGCAGTACTTC,CASSYSDKGYEQYF
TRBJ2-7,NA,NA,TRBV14,TGTGCCAGCAGCCAAGAGGAGGCAATACCCTACGAGCAGTACTTC,CASSQEEAIPYEQYF
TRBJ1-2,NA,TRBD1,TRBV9,TGTGCCAGCAGCTTCGGACAGGGCAGCGGCTACACCTTC,CASSFGQGSGYTF
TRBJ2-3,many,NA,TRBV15,TGTGCCACCAGCAGAGATAGGTTCCCGCGCACAGATACGCAGTATTTT,CATSRDRFPRTDTQYF
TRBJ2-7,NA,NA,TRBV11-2,TGTGCCAGCAGCTTAGCCCCAGGAGGTTACTACGAGCAGTACTTC,CASSLAPGGYYEQYF
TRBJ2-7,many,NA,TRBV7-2,TGTGCCAGCAGCTGGGGGACGACCACCTACGAGCAGTACTTC,CASSWGTTTYEQYF
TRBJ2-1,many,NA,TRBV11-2,TGTGCCAGTAGGAGTTACTACAATGAGCAGTTCTTC,CASRSYYNEQFF